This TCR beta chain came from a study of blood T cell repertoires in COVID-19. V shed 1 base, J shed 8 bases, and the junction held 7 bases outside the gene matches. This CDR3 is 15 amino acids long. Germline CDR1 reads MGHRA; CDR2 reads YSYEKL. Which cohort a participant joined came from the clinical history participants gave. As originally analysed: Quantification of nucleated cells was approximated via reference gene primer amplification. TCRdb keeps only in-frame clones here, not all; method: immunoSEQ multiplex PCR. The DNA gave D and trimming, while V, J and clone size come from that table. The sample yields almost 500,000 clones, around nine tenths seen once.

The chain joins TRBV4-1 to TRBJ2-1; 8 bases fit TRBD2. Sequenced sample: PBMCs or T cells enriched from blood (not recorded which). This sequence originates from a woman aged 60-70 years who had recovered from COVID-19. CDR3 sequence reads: CASSQGNKAGDEQFF. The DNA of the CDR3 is TGCGCCAGCAGCCAAGGGAATAAAGCGGGGGATGAGCAGTTCTTC.